This section outlines one T cell receptor (beta chain) sequence together with its context. Its matching antigen is unknown. This sample stems from a study of T cell repertoires in cytomegalovirus infection. Across the study: In public TCR beta signatures, there were indications of both CMV infection and matching HLA type.

MiXCR was run by TCRdb on the reads, yielding one entry per CDR3 protein. The sample lists 600,000 to 800,000 distinct CDR3 sequences; 20% to 30% were seen once. Study-wide points: Individuals carrying CMV plus the relevant HLA were identified by cumulative frequency of public TCR beta families. HLA-C-restricted CMV clonotypes gave the most frequent clonotype in two of eight donors.

CDR1 SGHTA and CDR2 FQGNSA come from the germline V gene. The CDR3 covers 13 residues. V was shortened by 2 bases and J by 12 bases, with 16 bases between the two germline ends. V and J are TRBV7-2 and TRBJ1-2, with TRBD1 as a possible D gene (5 bases). Sequenced: CD8+ T cells from PBMCs. This TCR was recovered from a human donor in good health (CMV status not recorded). Some clones in this sample may be carry-over from other donors' samples. CDR3 sequence: CASSLRGGTIDTF. The CDR3 DNA follows: TGTGCCAGCAGCTTAAGAGGCGGGACGATTGACACCTTC.